This TCR beta chain came from a study of blood T cells in healthy people across ages. Overall study results and limits: Since the PBMCs were unsorted, naive and antigen-experienced cells could not be conclusively compared.

Each donor supplied about 9.6 milliliters of peripheral blood. Turning to this clonotype: Antigen specificity is unknown. Being one base from a much bigger clone, this may be a read error.

A J-beta primer mix and a sample-barcoded 5' primer were used in a second PCR of roughly 7 to 12 cycles. TCRdb processed the 5' RACE reads anew with MiXCR; each CDR3 protein has one entry. The sample yields 1.4 million or so distinct CDR3 sequences, about 45% seen once. V lost 7 bases and J lost 7, with 14 bases in between. CDR3 size: 13 residues. Germline V gene lookup returns CDR1 LGHDT and CDR2 YNNKEL (reference sequence). The chain carries TRBV3-1 and TRBJ1-5, with D unresolved. This sequence was found in a woman younger than 35 in good health. The specimen sequenced was blood. CDR3 amino acids: CASNHVDGQPQHF. In DNA, the CDR3 is TGTGCCAGCAACCACGTGGACGGGCAGCCCCAGCATTTT.